One sample yielded the 31 T cell receptor beta chains listed below, sequenced in a study of CD8 T cells in Susac syndrome. Roughly 0.45 to 1 ug RNA was reverse transcribed with random hexamers. One entry per CDR3 protein, called by TCRdb with MiXCR from the immunoSEQ multiplex PCR reads. Of approximately 170,000 distinct CDR3 sequences listed, approximately 94% were seen once; the top ten hold about 0.094%. The material sequenced was CD4+ T cells from PBMCs. The receptor set was obtained from a human donor with multiple sclerosis.

The chain has TRBV29-1 and TRBJ1-4, with no clear D. The V gene lost 7 bases and the J gene lost 0 bases, with 15 bases spanning the gap. The CDR3 is 15 amino acids. CDR1 and CDR2 from the germline V gene are SQVTM and ANQGSEA. CDR3 in DNA: TGCAGCGCCCGACGAGAGGTATCAACTAATGAAAAACTGTTTTTT. Translation gives CSARREVSTNEKLFF.

The chain carries TRBV20-1 and TRBJ1-2, with D perhaps matching TRBD1 (6 bases). Germline V gene sequence: CDR1 DFQATT, CDR2 SNEGSKA (reference sequence). The CDR3 is 13 residues long. Deletions cut 0 bases from V and 8 bases from J, with 13 bases between. The DNA for the CDR3 is TGCAGTGCTAGAGAGGGGGCGCGGGTAGGCTACACCTTC. Its translation is CSAREGARVGYTF.

The chain employs TRBV30 and TRBJ1-4; D call uncertain. Looked up from germline, CDR1 is GTSNPN and CDR2 is SVGIG (reference sequence). The CDR3 has 14 amino acids. V lost 2 bases, J lost 5 bases, and 12 bases lay in between. The CDR3 nucleotides are TGTGCCTGGAGTAACGGCTACCGGAATGAAAAACTGTTTTTT. Translating it yields CAWSNGYRNEKLFF.

The gene calls are TRBV6-1 and TRBJ1-1, with TRBD1 matching over 7 bases. The CDR3 is 15 amino acids. V shed 3 bases, J shed 2 bases, and the junction held 6 bases outside the gene matches. Germline V gene lookup returns CDR1 MNHNS and CDR2 SASEGT. DNA of the CDR3: TGTGCCAGCAGTGAGATAGGGGGCACAAACACTGAAGCTTTCTTT. Translating gives CASSEIGGTNTEAFF.

The rearrangement joins TRBV2 to TRBJ2-3; D remains unclear. Deletions cut 5 bases from V and 4 bases from J, with 7 bases between. The length of the CDR3 is 12 residues. Germline V gene lookup returns CDR1 SNHLY and CDR2 FYNNEI. CDR3 sequence (DNA): TGTGCCAGCAGTCCCCCGTCAGATACGCAGTATTTT. Encoded protein: CASSPPSDTQYF.

This clonotype was observed a few times. The chain carries TRBV5-6 and TRBJ1-2; D remains ambiguous. Germline V gene sequence: CDR1 SGHDT, CDR2 YYEEEE. V shed 2 bases and J shed 8 bases, with 10 bases lying between them. The CDR3 runs to 12 residues. The CDR3 DNA follows: TGTGCCAGCAGCTTTACCTCTCGGGGCTACACCTTC. The encoded protein is CASSFTSRGYTF.

The J gene is TRBJ2-5, the V gene TRBV6-2 or TRBV6-3; D is perhaps TRBD2 (6 bases). The CDR3 sequence is 13 residues long. The germline V gene encodes CDR1 MNHEY and CDR2 SVGEGT. Trimming left V 6 bases short and J 5 bases short, with 13 bases between. This CDR3 is CASRRMEGETQYF. CDR3 nucleotide sequence: TGTGCCAGCAGGCGGATGGAGGGGGAGACCCAGTACTTC.

The chain is built from TRBV30 and TRBJ2-7; 16 positions agree with TRBD2. Trimming took 3 bases from V and 7 from J; bases not matched to a gene: 6. The CDR3 extends over 15 amino acids. The germline gives CDR1 GTSNPN, CDR2 SVGIG (reference sequence). CDR3: CAWRPPGLAGGEQYF. Here the CDR3 DNA reads TGTGCCTGGAGACCTCCGGGACTAGCGGGAGGGGAGCAGTACTTC.

This clonotype was seen a few times. The V call is TRBV10-3, the J call TRBJ2-7; 8 bases are shared with TRBD2. V trimming: 5 bases; J trimming: 6 bases; junction bases outside the gene matches: 15. The CDR3 has 16 residues. Germline V gene data show CDR1 as ENHRY and CDR2 as SYGVKD. CDR3 in amino acids: CAISQDSGTRKSEQYF. The CDR3 DNA is TGTGCCATCAGTCAAGACTCCGGGACTAGGAAAAGCGAGCAGTACTTC.

This clonotype was seen just once. The chain recombines TRBV4-1 with TRBJ1-1, with D unresolved. Germline V CDR1 and CDR2: MGHRA, YSYEKL. V was cut by 5 bases and J by 6 bases, with 16 bases left in between. The CDR3 covers 14 residues. Here the CDR3 reads CASSAQLVVAEAFF. CDR3 nucleotide sequence: TGCGCCAGCAGCGCACAACTCGTAGTAGCTGAAGCTTTCTTT.

This clonotype has only one observation. The chain links TRBV6-5 to TRBJ2-7; 8 positions agree with TRBD2. V gave up 2 bases and J gave up 7 bases; unmatched junction bases: 13. This CDR3 spans 16 amino acids. The germline CDR1 and CDR2 sequences are MNHEY and SVGAGI. This CDR3 is CASSYTSGRGQREQYF. CDR3 nucleotide sequence: TGTGCCAGCAGTTACACCAGCGGGAGAGGCCAGCGGGAGCAGTACTTC.

The chain has TRBV30 and TRBJ1-1; D remains unclear. V was pared by 5 bases and J by 0 bases, with 4 bases between. The V gene's germline CDR1 is GTSNPN and CDR2 SVGIG (reference sequence). There are 11 residues in the CDR3. The CDR3 DNA sequence: TGTGCCTGGCGGATGAACACTGAAGCTTTCTTT. Encoded protein: CAWRMNTEAFF.

This chain connects TRBV7-6 to TRBJ2-7; D call uncertain. The CDR3 extends over 13 amino acids. Germline loops: CDR1 SGHVS, CDR2 FNYEAQ. Trimming shortened V by 1 base and J by 6 bases, and 10 bases separated the two germline ends. CDR3 sequence reads: CASSLVSDGEQYF. CDR3 bases: TGTGCCAGCAGCTTAGTTTCTGACGGCGAGCAGTACTTC.

This chain connects TRBV20-1 to TRBJ1-5; D is unresolved. Trimming removed 7 bases from V and 6 bases from J, with 16 bases in between. Germline CDR1 and CDR2: DFQATT and SNEGSKA (reference sequence). This CDR3 is built from 13 residues. CDR3 protein: CSVLIGVVQPQHF. CDR3 DNA: TGCAGTGTACTAATTGGGGTGGTTCAGCCCCAGCATTTT.

The genes are TRBV20-1 and TRBJ2-7; no clear D gene. V lost 6 bases, J lost 7 bases, and 19 bases lay in between. Germline assignment: CDR1 DFQATT and CDR2 SNEGSKA (reference sequence). CDR3 length equals 13 residues. This chain's CDR3 is CSANPGGLGEQYF. In DNA, the CDR3 is TGCAGTGCCAACCCTGGCGGTTTAGGGGAGCAGTACTTC.

The chain couples TRBV28 to TRBJ2-1; the D gene is possibly TRBD2 (5 bases). The CDR3 consists of 12 residues. Per the germline V gene, CDR1 is MDHEN and CDR2 is SYDVKM. V lost 5 bases to trimming and J lost 9 bases, with 11 bases between them. The CDR3 nucleotides read TGTGCCAGCAGTGGGCTAGCTCGTGAGCAGTTCTTC. Translation: CASSGLAREQFF.

The chain combines TRBV11-2 with TRBJ2-7, with D tentatively TRBD1 or TRBD2 (5 bases each). In germline, CDR1 is SGHAT, CDR2 FQNNGV. Trimming took off 6 bases at V and 4 bases at J, with 16 bases between the two ends. This CDR3 comprises 14 residues. CDR3 nucleotides: TGTGCCAGCAGATTGCCGGGACGGCTGTACGAGCAGTACTTC. Its protein is CASRLPGRLYEQYF. Full variable domain (outside the CDR3, taken from reference TRBV11-2 and TRBJ2-7): EAGVAQSPRYKIIEKRQSVAFWCNPISGHATLYWYQQILGQGPKLLIQFQNNGVVDDSQLPKDRFSAERLKGVDSTLKIQPAKLEDSAVYLCASRLPGRLYEQYFGPGTRLTVT.

The V call is TRBV20-1, the J call TRBJ1-2; TRBD1 is a possible D gene (6 bases). Trimming took 3 bases from V and 8 from J, leaving 19 bases between them. This CDR3 comprises 14 residues. The germline CDR1 and CDR2 sequences are DFQATT and SNEGSKA (reference sequence). As DNA, the CDR3 is TGCAGTGCTAGGCTTGGGGGGCCGGGAGTGGGCTACACCTTC. Translated, it gives CSARLGGPGVGYTF.

The V call is TRBV10-3, the J call TRBJ2-7, with D possibly TRBD2 on 5 matching bases. CDR1 and CDR2 (germline): ENHRY, SYGVKD. This CDR3 region has 12 residues. V shed 3 bases and J shed 5 bases, with 8 bases lying between them. The CDR3 region has the DNA TGTGCCATCAGTGACGGGATCCACGAGCAGTACTTC. As protein: CAISDGIHEQYF.

V gene TRBV20-1 combines with J gene TRBJ2-1, with D maybe TRBD1 (6 bases). V was cut by 1 base and J by 6 bases, with 16 bases left in between. The CDR3 is 15 residues long. Per the germline V gene, CDR1 is DFQATT and CDR2 is SNEGSKA (reference sequence). The chain's CDR3 is CSARAGGIAFNEQFF. CDR3 nucleotides: TGCAGTGCTAGAGCTGGGGGCATCGCCTTCAATGAGCAGTTCTTC.

The J gene is TRBJ1-1, the V gene TRBV12-3 or TRBV12-4, with 10 bases aligning to TRBD1. The CDR3 length is 14 residues. Germline trimming cut 6 bases from V and 6 bases from J; bases unmatched to any gene: 7. Here the CDR3 DNA reads TGTGCCAGCAGCTTCCGGGACAGGGGTCCTGAAGCTTTCTTT. Protein sequence: CASSFRDRGPEAFF.

This rearrangement joins TRBV11-2 to TRBJ2-5; 7 bases match TRBD1. The trim removed 5 bases at V and 4 bases at J, leaving 10 bases unmatched. Looked up from germline, CDR1 is SGHAT and CDR2 is FQNNGV. The CDR3 contains 15 residues. CDR3 residues: CASSPRQGQLETQYF. The CDR3 DNA reads as TGTGCCAGCAGCCCCCGACAGGGACAGTTAGAGACCCAGTACTTC.

This sequence joins TRBV4-1 and TRBJ1-2, with 7 bases matching TRBD1. The germline CDR1 and CDR2 sequences are MGHRA and YSYEKL. The CDR3 runs to 14 residues. The ends lost 4 bases at V and 6 bases at J; junction bases unmatched: 8. The CDR3, as DNA: TGCGCCAGCAGCCGAGACAGGGTACAGCATGGCTACACCTTC. It is translated as CASSRDRVQHGYTF.

This chain joins TRBV4-1 and TRBJ1-5, with D uncertain. CDR3 size: 14 residues. V was shortened by 1 base and J by 0 bases, with 4 bases between the two germline ends. Germline values: CDR1 MGHRA, CDR2 YSYEKL. The CDR3 here is CASSQAPSNQPQHF. The DNA of the CDR3 is TGCGCCAGCAGCCAAGCCCCTAGCAATCAGCCCCAGCATTTT.

V is TRBV29-1 and J is TRBJ2-3, with 13 bases aligning to TRBD2. The V segment lost 8 bases and the J segment 0 bases; nucleotides outside the gene matches: 5. The CDR3 has 15 residues. From germline, CDR1 is SQVTM and CDR2 ANQGSEA. CDR3 sequence reads: CSMGLAGISTDTQYF. CDR3 coding DNA: TGCAGCATGGGACTAGCGGGAATTAGCACAGATACGCAGTATTTT.

The CDR3 bases are TGCAGCGTTGGGGACAGTGAAGAGACCCAGTACTTC. Translation: CSVGDSEETQYF. The V and J genes are TRBV29-1 and TRBJ2-5, with TRBD1 matching 7 bases. Trimming at V came to 4 bases and at J to 3 bases, leaving 2 bases not matched to a gene. Germline V lookup: CDR1 SQVTM, CDR2 ANQGSEA. This CDR3 has 12 residues.

The rearrangement uses TRBV3-1 and TRBJ2-1; TRBD1 aligns across 7 bases. V dropped 3 bases and J dropped 6; count of bases not matched to a gene: 8. Germline V lookup: CDR1 LGHDT, CDR2 YNNKEL (reference sequence). CDR3 size: 15 residues. CDR3 nucleotide sequence: TGTGCCAGCAGCCAGGCCCCGACAGGGATCAATGAGCAGTTCTTC. Translated: CASSQAPTGINEQFF.

The rearrangement links TRBV29-1 to TRBJ2-3; no clear D. The germline V gene has CDR1 SQVTM and CDR2 ANQGSEA. This CDR3 is 12 amino acids long. V gave up 1 base and J gave up 3 bases, with 5 bases separating them. CDR3 sequence: CSVEGYTDTQYF. The CDR3 coding sequence is TGCAGCGTTGAAGGATATACAGATACGCAGTATTTT.

The V and J genes are TRBV15 and TRBJ2-1; D is unresolved. Trimming took 0 bases from V and 8 from J, leaving 5 bases between them. The CDR3 contains 12 residues. In germline, CDR1 is LNHNV, CDR2 YYDKDF (reference sequence). The CDR3 bases are TGTGCCACCAGCAGAGATCGATATGAGCAGTTCTTC. As protein: CATSRDRYEQFF.

The chain recombines TRBV5-1 with TRBJ2-1; tentative D call: TRBD1 (5 bases). The CDR3 spans 13 residues. Trimming pared 0 bases from V and 7 bases from J, leaving 8 bases between. Germline V gives CDR1 SGHRS, CDR2 YFSETQ. In nucleotides, the CDR3 is TGCGCCAGCAGCTTGGGACAGAGGAATGAGCAGTTCTTC. This sequence encodes CASSLGQRNEQFF.

This chain uses TRBV4-2 with TRBJ2-7; D uncertain. This CDR3 contains 12 residues. Germline V lookup: CDR1 LGHNA, CDR2 YNFKEQ. Between the trimmed V and J ends, which lost 1 base and 6 bases, there was a span of 7 bases. The CDR3 sequence: CASSQGKGEQYF. DNA of the CDR3: TGTGCCAGCAGCCAAGGAAAGGGCGAGCAGTACTTC.